These 3 T cell receptor beta chains were sequenced from one sample in a study of blood T cell repertoires in COVID-19. This table comes from immunoSEQ multiplex PCR, and its TCRdb copy is limited to in-frame clones, with some not included. The sample lists 200,000 to 300,000 clones, nearly 85% occurring once. Source material: peripheral blood. The receptors here all came from a human donor in a cohort sampled during active COVID-19.

This rearrangement joins TRBV6-5 to TRBJ1-2; tentatively, D is TRBD1 (6 bases). Germline CDR1 reads MNHEY; CDR2 reads SVGAGI. V lost 7 bases and J lost 0, with 12 bases in between. This CDR3 region has 14 residues. The CDR3 region is CASKKDSSNYGYTF. CDR3 DNA: TGTGCCAGCAAGAAGGACAGCTCTAACTATGGCTACACCTTC.

The chain employs TRBV10-3 and TRBJ2-7; D is unresolved. The CDR3 sequence is 11 residues long. The V gene lost 8 bases and the J gene lost 3 bases, with 8 bases spanning the gap. Germline lookup yields CDR1 ENHRY and CDR2 SYGVKD. CDR3 nucleotides: TGTGCCATCCGAGACAACTACGAGCAGTACTTC. Its protein is CAIRDNYEQYF.

V and J are TRBV2 and TRBJ2-1; 10 bases agree with TRBD1. The CDR3 spans 14 residues. V was clipped by 7 bases and J by 2 bases; unmatched bases: 2. Per the germline V gene, CDR1 is SNHLY and CDR2 is FYNNEI. The CDR3 sequence: CASKTGGAYNEQFF. For the CDR3, the DNA is TGTGCCAGCAAGACAGGGGGCGCCTACAATGAGCAGTTCTTC. The whole variable domain, remainder taken from reference TRBV2 and TRBJ2-1, is EPEVTQTPSHQVTQMGQEVILRCVPISNHLYFYWYRQILGQKVEFLVSFYNNEISEKSEIFDDQFSVERPDGSNFTLKIRSTKLEDSAMYFCASKTGGAYNEQFFGPGTRLTVL.